Listed here is a single TCR beta chain. Its antigen is as yet unknown. This sample is part of a study of T cell responses to AZD1222 COVID-19 vaccine. Sequenced by immunoSEQ multiplex PCR; TCRdb stores in-frame clones only, minus some. Of fewer than 150,000 clones detected, approximately 94% appear once; the ten largest clones hold 5.1%. V was cut by 3 bases and J by 4 bases, with 11 bases left in between. The germline gives CDR1 SGDLS, CDR2 YYNGEE. The CDR3 runs to 13 residues. Study-wide findings and caveats: Spike-specific TCR repertoires showed rising breadth and depth after two AZD1222 doses. Donors, mostly white British, included more females; clonal diversity was possibly underestimated. Nearly half of spike-specific TCRs reportedly target unmutated variant regions. Repertoires were sampled only after the peak T cell response.

Specimen: peripheral blood, collected on day 0 of AZD1222 vaccination. The TCR sequence derives from an adult in good health. This sequence joins TRBV9 and TRBJ2-7, with D perhaps matching TRBD1 (5 bases). CDR3 residues: CASSADRHYEQYF. The CDR3 DNA reads as TGTGCCAGCAGCGCCGACAGACATTACGAGCAGTACTTC. Full variable domain (outside the CDR3, taken from reference TRBV9 and TRBJ2-7): DSGVTQTPKHLITATGQRVTLRCSPRSGDLSVYWYQQSLDQGLQFLIQYYNGEERAKGNILERFSAQQFPDLHSELNLSSLELGDSALYFCASSADRHYEQYFGPGTRLTVT.